The text below deals with one T cell receptor (beta chain). This sample was included in a study of control samples from healthy donors and cancer patients. Profiling relied on immunoSEQ multiplex PCR, and the TCRdb table lists in-frame clones only, not all of them. Here the sample spans fewer than 20,000 clones, approximately 87% being singletons. Sequencing was done on a sample of PBMCs. This clonotype originated in a woman between 70 and 85 years old with colorectal cancer.

This CDR3 is CASSLGSGVGGEYF. CDR3 bases: TGTGCCAGCAGCTTGGGGAGTGGTGTCGGAGGAGAGTACTTC. The chain has TRBV5-6 and TRBJ2-7; a possible D gene is TRBD2 (5 bases). Between the trimmed V and J ends, which lost 0 bases and 11 bases, there was a span of 18 bases. The CDR3 loop spans 14 amino acids. Germline CDR1 and CDR2: SGHDT and YYEEEE.